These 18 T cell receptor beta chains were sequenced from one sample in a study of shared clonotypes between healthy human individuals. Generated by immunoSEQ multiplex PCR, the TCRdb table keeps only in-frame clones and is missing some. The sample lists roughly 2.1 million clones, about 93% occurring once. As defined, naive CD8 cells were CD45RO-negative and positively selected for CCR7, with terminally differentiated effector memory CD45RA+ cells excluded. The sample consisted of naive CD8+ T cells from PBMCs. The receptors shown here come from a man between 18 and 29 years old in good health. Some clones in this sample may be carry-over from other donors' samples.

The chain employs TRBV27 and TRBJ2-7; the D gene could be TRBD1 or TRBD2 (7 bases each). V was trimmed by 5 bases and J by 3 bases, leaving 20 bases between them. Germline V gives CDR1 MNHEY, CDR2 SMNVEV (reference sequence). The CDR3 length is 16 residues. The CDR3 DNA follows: TGTGCCAGCAGTCCCCGGGGAGGGACAGCAATCTACGAGCAGTACTTC. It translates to CASSPRGGTAIYEQYF.

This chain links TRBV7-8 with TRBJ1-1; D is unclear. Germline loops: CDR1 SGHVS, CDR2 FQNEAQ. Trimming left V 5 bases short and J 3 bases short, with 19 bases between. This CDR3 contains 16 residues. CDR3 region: CASSPSTRGVDTEAFF. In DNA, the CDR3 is TGTGCCAGCAGCCCAAGTACTCGGGGAGTGGACACTGAAGCTTTCTTT.

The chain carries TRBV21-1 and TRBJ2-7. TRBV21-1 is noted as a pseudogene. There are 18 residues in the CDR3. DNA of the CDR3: TGTGCCAGCAGCAAATTGGACCAAGGGGGGAAGGGGGCCTACGAGCAGTACTTC. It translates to CASSKLDQGGKGAYEQYF.

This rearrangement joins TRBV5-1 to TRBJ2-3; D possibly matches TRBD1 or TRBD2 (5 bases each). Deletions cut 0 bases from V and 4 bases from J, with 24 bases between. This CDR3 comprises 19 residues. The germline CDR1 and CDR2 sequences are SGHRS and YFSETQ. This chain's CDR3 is CASSLGLYWGKSRPDTQYF. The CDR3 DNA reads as TGCGCCAGCAGCTTGGGTCTTTACTGGGGGAAAAGTCGTCCAGATACGCAGTATTTT. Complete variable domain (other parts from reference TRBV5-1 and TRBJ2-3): KAGVTQTPRYLIKTRGQQVTLSCSPISGHRSVSWYQQTPGQGLQFLFEYFSETQRNKGNFPGRFSGRQFSNSRSEMNVSTLELGDSALYLCASSLGLYWGKSRPDTQYFGPGTRLTVL.

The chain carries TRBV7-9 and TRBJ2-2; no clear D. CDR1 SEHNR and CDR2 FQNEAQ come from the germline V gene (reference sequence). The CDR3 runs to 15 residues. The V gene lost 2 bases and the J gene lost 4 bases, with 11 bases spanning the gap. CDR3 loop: CASSLQDSSTGELFF. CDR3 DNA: TGTGCCAGCAGCTTACAAGACTCCAGCACCGGGGAGCTGTTTTTT.

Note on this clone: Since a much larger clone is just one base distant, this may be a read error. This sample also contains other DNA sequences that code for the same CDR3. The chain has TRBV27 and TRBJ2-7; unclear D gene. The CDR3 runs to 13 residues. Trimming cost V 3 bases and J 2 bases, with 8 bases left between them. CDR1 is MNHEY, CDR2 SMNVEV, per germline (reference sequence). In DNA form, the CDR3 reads TGTGCCAGCAGTTTTGGAGAGACCTACGAGCAGTACTTC. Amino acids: CASSFGETYEQYF.

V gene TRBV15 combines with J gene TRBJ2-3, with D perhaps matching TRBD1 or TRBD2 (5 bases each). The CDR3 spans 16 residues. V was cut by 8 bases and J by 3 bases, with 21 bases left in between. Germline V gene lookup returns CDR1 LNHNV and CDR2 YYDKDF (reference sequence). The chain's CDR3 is CATLGRTGQFTDTQYF. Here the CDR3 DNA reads TGTGCCACCCTAGGGCGGACGGGGCAATTTACAGATACGCAGTATTTT.

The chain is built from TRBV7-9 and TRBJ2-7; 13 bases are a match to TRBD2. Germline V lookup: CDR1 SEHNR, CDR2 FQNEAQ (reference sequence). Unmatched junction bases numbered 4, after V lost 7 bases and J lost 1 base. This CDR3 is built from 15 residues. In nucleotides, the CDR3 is TGTGCCAGCACCGGACTAGCGGGAGTATCCTACGAGCAGTACTTC. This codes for CASTGLAGVSYEQYF.

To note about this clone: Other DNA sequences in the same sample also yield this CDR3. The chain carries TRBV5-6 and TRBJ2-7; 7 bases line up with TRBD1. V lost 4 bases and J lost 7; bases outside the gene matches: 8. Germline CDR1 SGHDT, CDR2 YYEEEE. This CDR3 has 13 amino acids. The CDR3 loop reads CASSAGTAGEQYF. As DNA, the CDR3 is TGTGCCAGCAGCGCCGGGACAGCCGGGGAGCAGTACTTC.

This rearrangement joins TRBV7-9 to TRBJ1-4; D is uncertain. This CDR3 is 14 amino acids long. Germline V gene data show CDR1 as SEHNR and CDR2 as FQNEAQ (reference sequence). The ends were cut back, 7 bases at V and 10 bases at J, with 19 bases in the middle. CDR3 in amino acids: CASTAGLTARKLFF. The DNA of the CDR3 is TGTGCCAGCACCGCGGGCCTCACTGCCCGAAAACTGTTTTTT.

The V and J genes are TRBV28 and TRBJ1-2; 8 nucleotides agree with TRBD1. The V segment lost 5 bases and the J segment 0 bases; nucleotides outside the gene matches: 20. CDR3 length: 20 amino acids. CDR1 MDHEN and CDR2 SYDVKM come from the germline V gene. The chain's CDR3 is CASSLPQIFQGAEANYGYTF. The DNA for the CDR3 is TGTGCCAGCAGTCTACCCCAAATTTTCCAGGGGGCGGAAGCTAACTATGGCTACACCTTC.

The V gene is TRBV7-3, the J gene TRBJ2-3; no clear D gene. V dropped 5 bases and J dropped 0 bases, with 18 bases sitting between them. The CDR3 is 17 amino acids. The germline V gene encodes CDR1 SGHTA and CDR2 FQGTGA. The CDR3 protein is CASSVTMLSYSTDTQYF. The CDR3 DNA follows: TGTGCCAGCAGCGTCACGATGTTGAGCTATAGCACAGATACGCAGTATTTT. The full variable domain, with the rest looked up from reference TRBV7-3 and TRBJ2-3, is GAGVSQTPSNKVTEKGKYVELRCDPISGHTALYWYRQSLGQGPEFLIYFQGTGAADDSGLPNDRFFAVRPEGSVSTLKIQRTERGDSAVYLCASSVTMLSYSTDTQYFGPGTRLTVL.

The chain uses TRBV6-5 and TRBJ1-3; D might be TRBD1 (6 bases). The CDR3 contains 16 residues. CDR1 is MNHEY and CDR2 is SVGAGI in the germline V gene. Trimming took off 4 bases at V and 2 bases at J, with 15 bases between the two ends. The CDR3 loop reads CASSSNRVRPGNTIYF. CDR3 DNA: TGTGCCAGCAGTTCAAACAGGGTTCGCCCTGGAAACACCATATATTTT.

The CDR3: CASSSAGDPEAFF. CDR3 bases: TGTGCCAGCAGCTCTGCAGGGGACCCTGAAGCTTTCTTT. The chain carries TRBV7-9 and TRBJ1-1, with D perhaps TRBD1 (6 bases). The V and J ends lost 4 bases and 6 bases respectively, with 12 bases between them. Germline CDR1 is SEHNR and CDR2 is FQNEAQ (reference sequence). The CDR3 totals 13 residues.

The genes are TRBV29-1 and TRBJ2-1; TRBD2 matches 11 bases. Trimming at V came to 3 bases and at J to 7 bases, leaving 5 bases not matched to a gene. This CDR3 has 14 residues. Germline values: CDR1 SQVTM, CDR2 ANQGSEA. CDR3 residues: CSVEATSGTNEQFF. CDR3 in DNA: TGCAGCGTTGAGGCGACTAGCGGGACGAATGAGCAGTTCTTC.

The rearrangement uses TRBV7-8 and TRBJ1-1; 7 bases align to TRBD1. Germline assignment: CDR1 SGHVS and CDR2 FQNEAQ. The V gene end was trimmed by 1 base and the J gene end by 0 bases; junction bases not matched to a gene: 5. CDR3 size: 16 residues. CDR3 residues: CASSLDLGQLNTEAFF. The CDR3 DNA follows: TGTGCCAGCAGCTTAGACCTGGGACAGCTGAACACTGAAGCTTTCTTT.

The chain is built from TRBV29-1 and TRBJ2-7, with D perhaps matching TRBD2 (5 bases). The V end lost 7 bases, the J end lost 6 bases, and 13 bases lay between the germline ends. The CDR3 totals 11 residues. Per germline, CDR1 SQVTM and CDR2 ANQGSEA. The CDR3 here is CSAVKEAEQYF. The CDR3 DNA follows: TGCAGCGCTGTAAAGGAGGCCGAGCAGTACTTC.

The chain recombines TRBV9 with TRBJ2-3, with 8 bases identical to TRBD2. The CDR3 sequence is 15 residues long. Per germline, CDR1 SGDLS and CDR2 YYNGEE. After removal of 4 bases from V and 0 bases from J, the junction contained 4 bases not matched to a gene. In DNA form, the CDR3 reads TGTGCCAGCAGCACCGGGACTAGGAGCACAGATACGCAGTATTTT. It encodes CASSTGTRSTDTQYF.